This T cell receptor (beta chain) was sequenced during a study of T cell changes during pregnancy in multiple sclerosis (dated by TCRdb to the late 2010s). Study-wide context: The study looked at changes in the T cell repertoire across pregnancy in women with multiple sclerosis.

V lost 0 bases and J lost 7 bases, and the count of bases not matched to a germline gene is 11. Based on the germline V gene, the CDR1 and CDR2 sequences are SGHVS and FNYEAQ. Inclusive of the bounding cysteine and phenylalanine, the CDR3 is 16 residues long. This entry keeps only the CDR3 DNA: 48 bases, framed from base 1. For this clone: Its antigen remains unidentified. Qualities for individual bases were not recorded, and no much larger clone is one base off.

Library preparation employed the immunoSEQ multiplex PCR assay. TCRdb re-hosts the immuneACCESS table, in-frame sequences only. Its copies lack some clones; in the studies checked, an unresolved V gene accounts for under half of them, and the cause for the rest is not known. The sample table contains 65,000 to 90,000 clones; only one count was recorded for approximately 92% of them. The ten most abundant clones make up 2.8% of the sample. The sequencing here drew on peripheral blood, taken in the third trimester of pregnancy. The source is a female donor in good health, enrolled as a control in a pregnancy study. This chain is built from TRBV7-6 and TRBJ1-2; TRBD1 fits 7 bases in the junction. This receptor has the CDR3 CASSLALGRGMGGYTF. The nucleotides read TGTGCCAGCAGCTTAGCGCTAGGCAGGGGGATGGGTGGCTACACCTTC.